This entry is about one TCR beta chain. This entry comes from a study of blood T cell repertoires in COVID-19. Study-level information: The cDNA or gDNA used as material had been derived from T cells, B-cell-depleted T cells, or PBMCs.

In the original analysis: Cell counts per sample came from amplifying reference gene primers. Assay used: immunoSEQ multiplex PCR; TCRdb lists only in-frame clones, some missing. V and J calls and clone size are as listed in that table; D and trimming were resolved from the DNA. The sample has some 170,000 clones; around 76% are singletons. Sequencing was done on a sample of peripheral blood. The source of this sequence is a woman aged 70-85 years with acute or convalescent COVID-19.

CDR3 DNA: TGTGCCACCAGCAGAGGGCCGCGTAAGCGGGCCTCCTACAATGAGCAGTTCTTC. Translation: CATSRGPRKRASYNEQFF. The chain carries TRBV15 and TRBJ2-1, with D tentatively TRBD2 (6 bases). The CDR3 is 18 residues long. V lost 1 base and J lost 0, with 16 bases in between. CDR1 and CDR2 from the germline V gene are LNHNV and YYDKDF (reference sequence). Combining the CDR3 with reference TRBV15 and TRBJ2-1 gives the whole variable domain DAMVIQNPRYQVTQFGKPVTLSCSQTLNHNVMYWYQQKSSQAPKLLFHYYDKDFNNEADTPDNFQSRRPNTSFCFLDIRSPGLGDTAMYLCATSRGPRKRASYNEQFFGPGTRLTVL.